The following is a T cell receptor (beta chain) sequence with its context. This CDR3 region has 12 residues. CDR1 is MNHEY and CDR2 is SVGEGT in the germline V gene. Trimming took 5 bases from V and 5 from J, leaving 9 bases between them. Here immunoSEQ multiplex PCR was the method, and the copy in TCRdb shows in-frame clones only, minus some. Among 100,000 to 120,000 clones listed, about 90% were seen once. The data stem from a study of T cell responses to AZD1222 COVID-19 vaccine. V usage is TRBV6-2 or TRBV6-3 and J usage is TRBJ1-1; D gene ambiguous. The input for sequencing was peripheral blood, taken on day 0 of AZD1222 vaccination. This clonotype was sampled from an adult in good health. Here the CDR3 reads CASSVGYTEAFF. In DNA, the CDR3 is TGTGCCAGCAGTGTAGGGTATACTGAAGCTTTCTTT.